A single T cell receptor (beta chain) is shown here with its context. Which antigen it targets is not known. No much larger clonotype is one base removed from it; base qualities were not supplied. The donors were around 39 Caucasian individuals from Russia, aged roughly 6 to 90 years, who were systemically healthy. Each donor gave ten milliliters of peripheral blood, collected into EDTA-treated Vacutainer tubes. PBMCs were isolated by Ficoll-Paque density-gradient centrifugation, with at least 6.5 million obtained per sample. Trizol reagent was used to extract total RNA from the PBMCs, yielding at least 5.5 micrograms per sample. The percentages of naive CD45RAhigh/CD27high T cells were determined by flow cytometry on a PBMC aliquot from every donor. There are 13 amino acids in the CDR3, from cysteine to phenylalanine inclusive. The sequence is cut down to CDR3 DNA, 39 bases in frame from base 1. From the germline V gene, CDR1 is KGHDR and CDR2 is SFDVKD. Trimming takes 7 bases from V and 7 bases from J, and the germline ends sit 14 bases apart.

These data originate in a study of blood T cells in healthy people across ages (dated by TCRdb to about 2015). Study-level background: In model experiments, roughly one uniquely barcoded TCR beta cDNA molecule per two T cells was captured by template switching. Age-related changes in TCR beta repertoire diversity were measured in the study by deep sequencing normalized with unique cDNA molecular identifiers. The donors were split into four age groups: young (average 16 years), middle-aged (nearly 40), aged (roughly 65) and long-lived (roughly 88). Donors of different ages were randomly distributed across sequencing lanes to avoid experimental bias. For two donors (one aged 18 to 30 and one aged 80 or older), the study analyzed two additional independent replicas of 1 million unique cDNA reads from the same blood draw. What the study reported, not specific to this receptor: Estimates of total diversity from one million sequenced T cells were regarded as lower bounds and underestimates. Because profiling used bulk unsorted PBMCs, naive and antigen-experienced compartments could not be compared conclusively. The CMV infection status of donors was not known, potentially confounding age-related changes in expanded clonotypes. Observed TCR beta diversity per million T cells fell roughly linearly with age, and a significant reduction was already apparent by age around 36. Compared with the aged group, more naive CD4+ T cells, fewer expanded clones and increased TCR diversity were shown by the long-lived group, suggesting age selection. A strong correlation was found between observed TCR beta diversity and the percentage of naive T cells measured by flow cytometry.

Library preparation employed 5' RACE. Sequencing relied on an Illumina HiSeq 2500. A second PCR of about 7 to 12 cycles was run with a J-beta primer mix and a sample-barcoded 5' primer. A unique molecular identifier was introduced onto each TCR beta cDNA molecule by a template-switch 5' adaptor carrying 12 random nucleotides. At least 2.5 million CDR3-containing paired-end reads were obtained from each sample. First-strand cDNA synthesis was performed from all RNA using the Mint cDNA synthesis kit, with priming by a TRBC-specific oligonucleotide. Following uracil-DNA glycosylase treatment, all cDNA underwent a first 18-cycle PCR with the universal primers M1SS and BC2_uni_R. The authors' pipeline ran thus. For normalization, 1 million high-quality reads, each with a distinct molecular identifier, were randomly selected from each sample. Reads with shared molecular identifiers were discarded instead of being binned into consensus sequences. MiTCR, run with a Q25 quality threshold and the strictest error-elimination algorithm, handled CDR3 identification, clonotype clustering and error correction. A nonparametric unseen species model with Euler transformation was used to estimate lower-bound total TCR beta diversity. Using fastp at Q25 and MiXCR, TCRdb reprocessed the public reads and kept productive beta chains. Each entry merges the rows of one CDR3 protein and shows their most common DNA and genes. None of the V and J calls come from the authors' own analysis; TCRdb made them. The sample table contains hundreds of thousands of distinct CDR3 sequences; only one count was recorded for around half of them. The ten largest clones capture roughly 30% of the sample.

The receptor was derived from an older woman in good health. The chain joins TRBV24-1 to TRBJ2-3; the D gene is unclear. The sample taken for sequencing was blood. The CDR3 reads as follows: CATRSQVSHTQYF. Here is the DNA: TGTGCCACCAGGTCCCAGGTGTCGCATACGCAGTATTTT.